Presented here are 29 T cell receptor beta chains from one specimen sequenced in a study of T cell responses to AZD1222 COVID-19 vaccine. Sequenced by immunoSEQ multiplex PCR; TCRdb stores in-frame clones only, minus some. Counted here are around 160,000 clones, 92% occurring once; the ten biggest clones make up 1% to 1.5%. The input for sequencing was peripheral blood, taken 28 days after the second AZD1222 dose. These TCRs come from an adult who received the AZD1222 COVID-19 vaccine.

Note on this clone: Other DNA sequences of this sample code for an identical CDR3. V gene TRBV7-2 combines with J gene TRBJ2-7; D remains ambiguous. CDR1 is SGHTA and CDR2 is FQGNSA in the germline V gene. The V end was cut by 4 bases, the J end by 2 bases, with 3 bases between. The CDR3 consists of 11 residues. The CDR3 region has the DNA TGTGCCAGCAGCTCCGCCTACGAGCAGTACTTC. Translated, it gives CASSSAYEQYF.

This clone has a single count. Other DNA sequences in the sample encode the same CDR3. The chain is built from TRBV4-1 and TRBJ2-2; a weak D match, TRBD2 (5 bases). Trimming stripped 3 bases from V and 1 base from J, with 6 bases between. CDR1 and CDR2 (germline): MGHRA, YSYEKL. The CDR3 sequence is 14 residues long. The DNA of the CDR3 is TGCGCCAGCAGCCAGGCGGGGAACACCGGGGAGCTGTTTTTT. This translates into CASSQAGNTGELFF.

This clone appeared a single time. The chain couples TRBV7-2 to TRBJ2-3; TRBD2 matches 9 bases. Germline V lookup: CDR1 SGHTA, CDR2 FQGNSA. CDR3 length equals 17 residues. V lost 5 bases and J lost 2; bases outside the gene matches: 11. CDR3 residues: CASSGLAGFLPTDTQYF. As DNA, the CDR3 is TGTGCCAGCAGCGGCCTAGCGGGGTTCCTCCCCACAGATACGCAGTATTTT.

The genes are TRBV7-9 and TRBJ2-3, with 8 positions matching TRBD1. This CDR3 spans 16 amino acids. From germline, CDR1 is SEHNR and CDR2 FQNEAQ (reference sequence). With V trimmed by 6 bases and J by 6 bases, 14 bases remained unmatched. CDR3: CASRETKARGRDTQYF. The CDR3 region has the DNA TGTGCCAGCAGGGAGACCAAAGCCAGGGGGCGGGATACGCAGTATTTT.

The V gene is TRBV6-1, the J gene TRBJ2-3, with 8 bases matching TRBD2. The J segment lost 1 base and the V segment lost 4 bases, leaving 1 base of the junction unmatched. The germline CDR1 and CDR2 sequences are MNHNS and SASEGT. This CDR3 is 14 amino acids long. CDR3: CASSVAGRTDTQYF. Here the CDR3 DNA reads TGTGCCAGCAGTGTAGCGGGGCGCACAGATACGCAGTATTTT.

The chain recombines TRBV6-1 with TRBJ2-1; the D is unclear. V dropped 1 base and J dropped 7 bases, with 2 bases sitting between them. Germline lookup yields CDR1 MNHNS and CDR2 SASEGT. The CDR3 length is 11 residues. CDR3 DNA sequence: TGTGCCAGCAGTGAAGTTAATGAGCAGTTCTTC. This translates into CASSEVNEQFF.

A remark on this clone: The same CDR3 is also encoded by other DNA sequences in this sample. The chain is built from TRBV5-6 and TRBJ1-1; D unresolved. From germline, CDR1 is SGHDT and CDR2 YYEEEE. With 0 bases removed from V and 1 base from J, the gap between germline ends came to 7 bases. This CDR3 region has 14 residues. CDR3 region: CASSLAGGNTEAFF. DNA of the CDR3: TGTGCCAGCAGCTTGGCGGGAGGGAACACTGAAGCTTTCTTT. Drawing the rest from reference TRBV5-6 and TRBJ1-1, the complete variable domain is DAGVTQSPTHLIKTRGQQVTLRCSPKSGHDTVSWYQQALGQGPQFIFQYYEEEERQRGNFPDRFSGHQFPNYSSELNVNALLLGDSALYLCASSLAGGNTEAFFGQGTRLTVV.

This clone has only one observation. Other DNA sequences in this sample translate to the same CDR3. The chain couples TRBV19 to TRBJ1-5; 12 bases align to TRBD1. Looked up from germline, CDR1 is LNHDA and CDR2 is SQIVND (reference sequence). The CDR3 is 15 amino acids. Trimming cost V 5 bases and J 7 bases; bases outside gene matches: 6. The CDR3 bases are TGTGCCAGTAGTCCCAGGGACAGGGGGCTGCAGCCCCAGCATTTT. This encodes CASSPRDRGLQPQHF.

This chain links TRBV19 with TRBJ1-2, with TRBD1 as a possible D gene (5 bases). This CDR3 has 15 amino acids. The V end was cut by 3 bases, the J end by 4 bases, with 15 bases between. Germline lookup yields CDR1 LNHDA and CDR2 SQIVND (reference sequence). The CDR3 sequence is CASSIPRQGSYGYTF. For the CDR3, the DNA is TGTGCCAGTAGTATTCCCCGGCAGGGCAGCTATGGCTACACCTTC.

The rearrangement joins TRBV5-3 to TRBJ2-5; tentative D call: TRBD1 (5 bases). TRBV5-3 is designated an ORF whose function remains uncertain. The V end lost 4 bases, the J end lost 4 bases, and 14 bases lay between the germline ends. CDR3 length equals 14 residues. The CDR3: CARSLGLVRETQYF. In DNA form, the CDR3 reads TGTGCCAGAAGCCTGGGGCTAGTCAGAGAGACCCAGTACTTC.

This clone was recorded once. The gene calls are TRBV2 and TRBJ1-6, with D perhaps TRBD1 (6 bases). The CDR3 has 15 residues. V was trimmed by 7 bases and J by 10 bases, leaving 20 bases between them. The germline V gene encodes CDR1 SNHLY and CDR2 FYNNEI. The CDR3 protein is CASNIDSPGESPLHF. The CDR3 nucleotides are TGTGCCAGCAATATTGATAGCCCAGGGGAATCACCCCTCCACTTT. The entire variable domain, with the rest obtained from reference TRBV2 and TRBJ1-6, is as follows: EPEVTQTPSHQVTQMGQEVILRCVPISNHLYFYWYRQILGQKVEFLVSFYNNEISEKSEIFDDQFSVERPDGSNFTLKIRSTKLEDSAMYFCASNIDSPGESPLHFGNGTRLTVT.

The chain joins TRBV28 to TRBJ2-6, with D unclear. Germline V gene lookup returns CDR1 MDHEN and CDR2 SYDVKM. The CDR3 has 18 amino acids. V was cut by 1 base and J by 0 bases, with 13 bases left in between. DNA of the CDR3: TGTGCCAGCAGTTTATCGTCTGGGTGGCTCTCTGGGGCCAACGTCCTGACTTTC. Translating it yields CASSLSSGWLSGANVLTF.

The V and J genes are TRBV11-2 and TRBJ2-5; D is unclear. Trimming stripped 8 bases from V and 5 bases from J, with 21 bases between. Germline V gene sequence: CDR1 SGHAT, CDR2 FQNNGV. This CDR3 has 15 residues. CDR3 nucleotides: TGTGCCAGCTGCCCCGGCACGACCCTTATGGAGACCCAGTACTTC. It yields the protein CASCPGTTLMETQYF.

The CDR3: CASSIRGHGYTF. The DNA of the CDR3 is TGTGCCAGTAGTATAAGGGGACATGGCTACACCTTC. The rearrangement links TRBV19 to TRBJ1-2; a weak D match, TRBD1 (5 bases). V was clipped by 2 bases and J by 6 bases, with 7 bases between them. Germline V gene lookup returns CDR1 LNHDA and CDR2 SQIVND (reference sequence). The CDR3 sequence is 12 residues long.

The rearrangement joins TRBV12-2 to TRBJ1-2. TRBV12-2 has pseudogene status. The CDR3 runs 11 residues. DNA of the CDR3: TGTGCCACCGATACTAACTATGGCTACACCTTC. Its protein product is CATDTNYGYTF.

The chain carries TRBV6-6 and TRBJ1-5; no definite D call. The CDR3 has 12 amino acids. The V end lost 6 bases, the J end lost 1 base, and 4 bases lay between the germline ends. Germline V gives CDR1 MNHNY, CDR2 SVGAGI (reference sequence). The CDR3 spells CASRGSNQPQHF. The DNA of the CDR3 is TGTGCCAGCAGGGGAAGCAATCAGCCCCAGCATTTT.

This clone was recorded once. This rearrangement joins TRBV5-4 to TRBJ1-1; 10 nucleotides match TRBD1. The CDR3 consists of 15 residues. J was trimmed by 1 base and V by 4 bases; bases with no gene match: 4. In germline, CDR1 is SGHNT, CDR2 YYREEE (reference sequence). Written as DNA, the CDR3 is TGTGCCAGCAGCCACCGGGACAGGGGGAACACTGAAGCTTTCTTT. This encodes CASSHRDRGNTEAFF. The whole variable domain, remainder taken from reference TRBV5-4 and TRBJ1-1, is ETGVTQSPTHLIKTRGQQVTLRCSSQSGHNTVSWYQQALGQGPQFIFQYYREEENGRGNFPPRFSGLQFPNYSSELNVNALELDDSALYLCASSHRDRGNTEAFFGQGTRLTVV.

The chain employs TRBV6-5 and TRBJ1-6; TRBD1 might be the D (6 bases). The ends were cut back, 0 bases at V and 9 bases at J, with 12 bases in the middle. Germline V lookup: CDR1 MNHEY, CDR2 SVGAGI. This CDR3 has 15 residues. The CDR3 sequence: CASSYSAGGGSPLHF. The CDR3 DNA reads TGTGCCAGCAGTTACTCAGCGGGGGGCGGTTCACCCCTCCACTTT.

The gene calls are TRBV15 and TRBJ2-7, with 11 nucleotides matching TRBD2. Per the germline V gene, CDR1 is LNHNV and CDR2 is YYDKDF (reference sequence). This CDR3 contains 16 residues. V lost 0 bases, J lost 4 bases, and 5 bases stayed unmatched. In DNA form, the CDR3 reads TGTGCCACCAGCAGAGATCTGCCTAGCGGGAGGTACGAGCAGTACTTC. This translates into CATSRDLPSGRYEQYF.

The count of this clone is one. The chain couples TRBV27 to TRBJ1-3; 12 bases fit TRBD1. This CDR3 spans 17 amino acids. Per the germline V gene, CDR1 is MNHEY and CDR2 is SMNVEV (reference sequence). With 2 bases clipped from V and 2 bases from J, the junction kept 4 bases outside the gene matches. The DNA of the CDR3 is TGTGCCAGCAGTTTACGAGGGACAGGGGGCCCTGGAAACACCATATATTTT. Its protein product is CASSLRGTGGPGNTIYF.

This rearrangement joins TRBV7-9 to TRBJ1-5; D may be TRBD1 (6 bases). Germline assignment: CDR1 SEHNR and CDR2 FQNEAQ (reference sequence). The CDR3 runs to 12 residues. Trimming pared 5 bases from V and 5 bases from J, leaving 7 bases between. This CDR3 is CASSRQDQPQHF. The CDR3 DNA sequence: TGTGCCAGCAGCCGACAGGATCAGCCCCAGCATTTT.

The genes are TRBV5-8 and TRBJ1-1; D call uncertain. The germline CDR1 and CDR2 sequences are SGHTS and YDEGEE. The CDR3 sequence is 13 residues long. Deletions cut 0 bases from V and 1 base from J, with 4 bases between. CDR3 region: CASSLAGNTEAFF. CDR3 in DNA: TGTGCCAGCAGCTTGGCCGGGAACACTGAAGCTTTCTTT.

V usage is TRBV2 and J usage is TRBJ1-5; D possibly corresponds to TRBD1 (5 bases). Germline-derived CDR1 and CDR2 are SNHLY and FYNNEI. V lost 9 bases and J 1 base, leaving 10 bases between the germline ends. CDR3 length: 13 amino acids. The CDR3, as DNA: TGTGCCAGTGCGTGGGGGAGCAATCAGCCCCAGCATTTT. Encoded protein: CASAWGSNQPQHF.

DNA of the CDR3: TGTGCCAGCAGTTTGGGGGAGGCGGCCCAGTACTTC. Its protein product is CASSLGEAAQYF. The genes are TRBV28 and TRBJ2-5; possible D gene TRBD2, 6 bases. The V end was cut by 3 bases, the J end by 9 bases, with 11 bases between. This CDR3 has 12 residues. Germline loops: CDR1 MDHEN, CDR2 SYDVKM. Looking up the rest from reference TRBV28 and TRBJ2-5 gives the full variable domain: DVKVTQSSRYLVKRTGEKVFLECVQDMDHENMFWYRQDPGLGLRLIYFSYDVKMKEKGDIPEGYSVSREKKERFSLILESASTNQTSMYLCASSLGEAAQYFGPGTRLLVL.

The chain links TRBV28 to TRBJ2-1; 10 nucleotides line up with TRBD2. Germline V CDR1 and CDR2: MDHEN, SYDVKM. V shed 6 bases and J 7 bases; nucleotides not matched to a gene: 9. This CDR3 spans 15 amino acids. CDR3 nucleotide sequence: TGTGCCAGCAGCCCCCCAGCGGGAGGGTTTAATGAGCAGTTCTTC. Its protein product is CASSPPAGGFNEQFF. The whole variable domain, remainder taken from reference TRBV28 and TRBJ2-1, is DVKVTQSSRYLVKRTGEKVFLECVQDMDHENMFWYRQDPGLGLRLIYFSYDVKMKEKGDIPEGYSVSREKKERFSLILESASTNQTSMYLCASSPPAGGFNEQFFGPGTRLTVL.

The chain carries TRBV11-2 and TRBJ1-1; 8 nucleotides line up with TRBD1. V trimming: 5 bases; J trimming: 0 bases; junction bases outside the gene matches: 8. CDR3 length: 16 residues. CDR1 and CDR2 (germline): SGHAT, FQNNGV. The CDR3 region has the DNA TGTGCCAGCAGCGGACCGGGACAGGTTATGAACACTGAAGCTTTCTTT. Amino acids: CASSGPGQVMNTEAFF.

DNA for the CDR3: TGCGCCAGCAGCCAAGATGTCAGTTCTAACTATGGCTACACCTTC. Amino acid sequence: CASSQDVSSNYGYTF. V is TRBV4-1 and J is TRBJ1-2; D remains unclear. This CDR3 has 15 residues. Germline CDR1 is MGHRA and CDR2 is YSYEKL. V was clipped by 0 bases and J by 0 bases, with 8 bases between them.

The DNA of the CDR3 is TGTGCCAGCAGCGCGAGGCGTAGCAATCAGCCCCAGCATTTT. It codes for CASSARRSNQPQHF. J is TRBJ1-5 and V is TRBV6-2 or TRBV6-3; D is undetermined. The germline CDR1 and CDR2 sequences are MNHEY and SVGEGT. Trimming cost V 6 bases and J 0 bases, with 9 bases left between them. The CDR3 has 14 amino acids.

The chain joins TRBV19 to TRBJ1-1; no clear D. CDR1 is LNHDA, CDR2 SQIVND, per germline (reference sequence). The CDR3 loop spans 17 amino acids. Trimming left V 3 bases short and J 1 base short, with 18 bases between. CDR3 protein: CASSILGPNPKNTEAFF. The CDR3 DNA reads TGTGCCAGTAGTATTCTGGGCCCAAACCCTAAGAACACTGAAGCTTTCTTT.